This T cell receptor beta chain originates from a study of CD8+ T cells in alopecia areata listed by TCRdb under 2018. Regarding the research as a whole: To study T cell clonal expansion in alopecia areata, the researchers applied high-throughput TCRbeta sequencing to both the C3H/HeJ mouse model and human patients. On the human side, TCRbeta sequencing was run on scalp tissue and on sorted CD4+ and CD8+ peripheral blood T cells from healthy controls and from alopecia areata patients with either patchy or totalis/universalis disease. immunoSEQ multiplex PCR using 35 Vbeta forward primers and 13 Jbeta reverse primers was used to amplify TCRbeta CDR3 regions. Scalp clonality was compared across normal scalp (n=4), patchy alopecia areata scalp (n=8), and alopecia totalis/universalis scalp (n=8). RNA came from the PAXgene miRNA kit for fixed scalp, the miRNeasy kit for PBMCs, and the RNeasy kit for mouse skin. Overall results and qualifications from the work: Resident alphabeta T cells in normal human skin are also sequenced, complicating scalp TCR repertoire analysis, unlike mouse skin dominated by gammadelta T cells. Compared with mice, TCR sequences shared between patients were less clear, possibly partly because of HLA diversity across the patient population. Compared with normal scalp, lesional scalp, particularly in alopecia totalis/universalis, had higher clonality and more expanded CD8+ clones, which suggests antigenic drive.

PBMCs were separated by density centrifugation and stained for CD3, CD4 and CD8, after which CD4+ and CD8+ T cells were sorted on a FACSAria. Scalp biopsies and blood samples were provided by unaffected controls. The method was the immunoSEQ multiplex PCR assay. RNA was extracted from all samples and reverse transcribed into cDNA, which served as template for TCR sequencing. SuperScript III was used to make first-strand cDNA, primed with a 2:1 mix of oligo-dT and random hexamers. Amplification bias was assessed with a synthetic immune receptor repertoire, and residual bias was removed computationally. On the authors' methods: After raw reads were preprocessed to remove errors, the CDR3 was defined following IMGT conventions as running from the conserved cysteine to phenylalanine. To get clonality, Shannon entropy was normalized by log2 of the number of productive unique TCRs and the result was subtracted from 1. Whether scalp clones were CD4 or CD8 was inferred by matching scalp TCRbeta sequences against CD4 and CD8 repertoires sorted from blood. TCRdb took over this immuneACCESS table, retaining in-frame rearrangements with V and J assigned. Such tables are incomplete; in checked studies, under half of the missing clones stem from an unresolved V gene, and the remainder is unexplained. V, J and clone size reflect that table, while D and trimming were determined from the DNA. Present in this sample are over 150,000 clones, around 50% of which were seen just once. The ten most abundant clones make up nearly 5% of the sample.

Trimming removed 6 bases from V and 0 bases from J, leaving 7 bases between the germline ends. The CDR3 contains 13 residues, cysteine and phenylalanine counted. Of the read, only the CDR3 DNA is kept; its 39 bases are in frame from base 1. CDR1 and CDR2 (MNHEY, SMNVEV) derive from the germline V gene (reference sequence). Remarks on this clone: The antigen this receptor binds is unknown. Base-call qualities are not available, and no considerably larger clone is one nucleotide away.

The sequencing sample was made of CD8+ T cells sorted from blood. The chain uses TRBV27 and TRBJ2-3; the D segment could be TRBD2, given 5 matching bases. This clonotype was sampled from a human donor in good health. In nucleotides, the sequence is TGTGCCAGCAGCGGAGGTAGCACAGATACGCAGTATTTT. The encoded protein is CASSGGSTDTQYF.